This entry lists 27 T cell receptor beta chains sequenced from one sample in a study of blood T cell repertoires in COVID-19. This table comes from immunoSEQ multiplex PCR, and its TCRdb copy is limited to in-frame clones, with some not included. The sample carries 390,000 or so clones, about 87% recorded once. The sequenced sample was PBMCs or T cells enriched from blood (not recorded which). Receptor source: a woman aged 45 to 65 who had recovered from COVID-19.

V and J are TRBV7-2 and TRBJ1-4; the match to TRBD1 covers 7 bases. CDR1 and CDR2 (germline): SGHTA, FQGNSA. Trimming removed 5 bases from V and 8 bases from J; junction bases left unmatched: 11. CDR3 length: 15 residues. CDR3 amino acids: CASSAATGVGEKLFF. For the CDR3, the DNA is TGTGCCAGCAGCGCTGCTACAGGGGTCGGGGAAAAACTGTTTTTT. The full variable domain, with the rest looked up from reference TRBV7-2 and TRBJ1-4, is GAGVSQSPSNKVTEKGKDVELRCDPISGHTALYWYRQSLGQGLEFLIYFQGNSAPDKSGLPSDRFSAERTGGSVSTLTIQRTQQEDSAVYLCASSAATGVGEKLFFGSGTQLSVL.

Notes on this clone: Other nucleotide sequences in the sample specify the same CDR3. The chain is built from TRBV30 and TRBJ2-7; 7 nucleotides match TRBD1. This CDR3 is built from 10 residues. CDR1 and CDR2 (germline): GTSNPN, SVGIG (reference sequence). The V and J ends lost 3 bases and 7 bases, in that order; junction bases with no gene match: 0. CDR3 in DNA: TGTGCCTGGAGCAGGGGGGAGCAGTACTTC. This encodes CAWSRGEQYF. Filled out from reference TRBV30 and TRBJ2-7, the complete variable domain reads SQTIHQWPATLVQPVGSPLSLECTVEGTSNPNLYWYRQAAGRGLQLLFYSVGIGQISSEVPQNLSASRPQDRQFILSSKKLLLSDSGFYLCAWSRGEQYFGPGTRLTVT.

V gene TRBV3-1 (or the pseudogene TRBV3-2) combines with J gene TRBJ1-4; D might be TRBD1 (6 bases). CDR3 length: 15 residues. V was shortened by 1 base and J by 7 bases, with 13 bases between the two germline ends. CDR1 is LGHDT and CDR2 is YNNKEL in the germline V gene (reference sequence). The CDR3 here is CASSQGNRVIEKLFF. The CDR3 nucleotides read TGTGCCAGCAGCCAAGGCAACAGGGTCATTGAAAAACTGTTTTTT.

V usage is TRBV6-6 and J usage is TRBJ2-7; D might be TRBD1 (5 bases). The germline gives CDR1 MNHNY, CDR2 SVGAGI (reference sequence). V was trimmed by 10 bases and J by 10 bases, leaving 23 bases between them. The CDR3 has 13 residues. The CDR3 DNA reads TGTGCCACCGTTGGGGCCCGAGCACAACAACAGTACTTC. Its translation: CATVGARAQQQYF.

V is TRBV6-1 and J is TRBJ1-2; D is perhaps TRBD1 (5 bases). The CDR3 length is 12 residues. Between the trimmed V and J ends, which lost 2 bases and 8 bases, there was a span of 9 bases. CDR1 is MNHNS, CDR2 SASEGT, per germline. In nucleotides, the CDR3 is TGTGCCAGCAGTGAACAGGGTTGGGGCTACACCTTC. Protein sequence: CASSEQGWGYTF.

The J gene is TRBJ1-2, the V gene TRBV30; 9 nucleotides match TRBD1. CDR3 length equals 16 residues. Looked up from germline, CDR1 is GTSNPN and CDR2 is SVGIG (reference sequence). V shed 6 bases, J shed 2 bases, and the junction held 13 bases outside the gene matches. The CDR3 region is CACNRDRVTYNYGYTF. The CDR3 coding sequence is TGTGCCTGTAACCGGGACAGGGTCACCTACAACTATGGCTACACCTTC.

V and J are TRBV2 and TRBJ1-4, with D perhaps matching TRBD1 (5 bases). V was cut by 7 bases and J by 0 bases, with 9 bases left in between. Germline V gene lookup returns CDR1 SNHLY and CDR2 FYNNEI. CDR3 length equals 14 residues. The CDR3 here is CASKTVSTNEKLFF. CDR3 DNA: TGTGCCAGCAAGACAGTTTCAACTAATGAAAAACTGTTTTTT.

The J gene is TRBJ2-1, the V gene TRBV25-1; 11 nucleotides match TRBD1. Germline-derived CDR1 and CDR2 are MGHDK and SYGVNS. V shed 2 bases, J shed 6 bases, and the junction held 3 bases outside the gene matches. CDR3 length: 15 residues. CDR3 sequence: CASSERDRGVNEQFF. For the CDR3, the DNA is TGTGCCAGCAGTGAACGGGACAGGGGGGTCAATGAGCAGTTCTTC.

The chain recombines TRBV6-5 with TRBJ1-1; no reliable D call. Trimming removed 6 bases at V and 6 bases at J, with 11 bases between. This CDR3 comprises 12 residues. Germline values: CDR1 MNHEY, CDR2 SVGAGI. The CDR3 bases are TGTGCCAGCAGCCGGGAGAGGCCTGAAGCTTTCTTT. This encodes CASSRERPEAFF.

This chain links TRBV4-3 with TRBJ1-2; no definite D call. The V gene lost 0 bases and the J gene lost 8 bases, with 16 bases spanning the gap. Germline CDR1 is LGHNA and CDR2 is YSLEER. The CDR3 is 15 residues long. The CDR3 nucleotides read TGCGCCAGCAGCCAAGATTATTCGGGGAGCAACGGCTACACCTTC. Translated: CASSQDYSGSNGYTF.

The chain joins TRBV9 to TRBJ1-2; D might be TRBD1 (6 bases). This CDR3 comprises 15 residues. The germline V gene encodes CDR1 SGDLS and CDR2 YYNGEE. Trimming cost V 0 bases and J 6 bases, with 15 bases left between them. The CDR3 protein is CASSVARGGEHGYTF. CDR3 DNA sequence: TGTGCCAGCAGCGTAGCTAGGGGGGGCGAACATGGCTACACCTTC.

The chain carries TRBV30 and TRBJ2-2; TRBD2 aligns across 7 bases. V gave up 0 bases and J gave up 4 bases; unmatched junction bases: 2. The CDR3 has 14 residues. The germline V gene has CDR1 GTSNPN and CDR2 SVGIG (reference sequence). The CDR3 reads CAWSVGGVTGELFF. The DNA of the CDR3 is TGTGCCTGGAGTGTGGGGGGGGTCACCGGGGAGCTGTTTTTT. The full variable domain, in which reference TRBV30 and TRBJ2-2 provide the parts outside the CDR3, is SQTIHQWPATLVQPVGSPLSLECTVEGTSNPNLYWYRQAAGRGLQLLFYSVGIGQISSEVPQNLSASRPQDRQFILSSKKLLLSDSGFYLCAWSVGGVTGELFFGEGSRLTVL.

The gene calls are TRBV4-1 and TRBJ2-6; D might be TRBD2 (5 bases). V gave up 0 bases and J gave up 4 bases, with 13 bases separating them. The germline gives CDR1 MGHRA, CDR2 YSYEKL. This CDR3 spans 17 amino acids. CDR3: CASSQDRREAGANVLTF. The CDR3 coding sequence is TGCGCCAGCAGCCAAGACCGTCGGGAAGCGGGGGCCAACGTCCTGACTTTC.

This clone was detected a few times. V gene TRBV5-1 combines with J gene TRBJ2-5; D might be TRBD1 (5 bases). In germline, CDR1 is SGHRS, CDR2 YFSETQ. This CDR3 is built from 15 residues. Trimming left V 3 bases short and J 2 bases short, with 14 bases between. CDR3 protein: CASSWVGRVQETQYF. The CDR3 region has the DNA TGCGCCAGCAGCTGGGTGGGCAGGGTACAAGAGACCCAGTACTTC.

The DNA for the CDR3 is TGTGCCAGCAGTTACTCAAGGGACAGGATCGAAGAGACCCAGTACTTC. As protein: CASSYSRDRIEETQYF. This rearrangement joins TRBV6-5 to TRBJ2-5, with 8 bases aligning to TRBD1. The CDR3 runs 16 residues. V trimming: 0 bases; J trimming: 3 bases; junction bases outside the gene matches: 6. The germline CDR1 and CDR2 sequences are MNHEY and SVGAGI.

As DNA, the CDR3 is TGTGCCACCTGGGCGGGGGAGCTGTTTTTT. Translating gives CATWAGELFF. The chain uses TRBV24-1 and TRBJ2-2; D ambiguous. The CDR3 consists of 10 residues. V was shortened by 9 bases and J by 8 bases, with 6 bases between the two germline ends. Looked up from germline, CDR1 is KGHDR and CDR2 is SFDVKD.

This chain links TRBV7-2 with TRBJ1-5; D not resolved. V was pared by 1 base and J by 1 base, with 11 bases between. Germline CDR1 and CDR2: SGHTA and FQGNSA. CDR3 size: 16 residues. This CDR3 is CASSLDTTLSNQPQHF. The CDR3 DNA sequence: TGTGCCAGCAGCTTAGATACCACTTTAAGCAATCAGCCCCAGCATTTT.

The J gene is TRBJ1-5, the V gene TRBV19; TRBD1 matches 8 bases. The CDR3 is 14 residues long. V lost 9 bases, J lost 4 bases, and 8 bases stayed unmatched. Germline CDR1 reads LNHDA; CDR2 reads SQIVND (reference sequence). CDR3 in amino acids: CASGQGMGNQPQHF. The CDR3 nucleotides are TGTGCCAGCGGACAGGGAATGGGGAATCAGCCCCAGCATTTT. Using reference TRBV19 and TRBJ1-5 for the parts outside the CDR3, the full variable domain is DGGITQSPKYLFRKEGQNVTLSCEQNLNHDAMYWYRQDPGQGLRLIYYSQIVNDFQKGDIAEGYSVSREKKESFPLTVTSAQKNPTAFYLCASGQGMGNQPQHFGDGTRLSIL.

This sequence joins TRBV19 and TRBJ1-1, with 7 bases that match TRBD1. This CDR3 has 14 residues. Germline CDR1 LNHDA, CDR2 SQIVND (reference sequence). V was clipped by 5 bases and J by 3 bases; unmatched bases: 6. DNA of the CDR3: TGTGCCAGTAGTGCGTCAGGGGGGCACACTGAAGCTTTCTTT. Translated, it gives CASSASGGHTEAFF.

In this sample, this clone turned up a few times. J is TRBJ1-1 and V is TRBV5-4, with 9 bases aligning to TRBD1. Germline trimming cut 0 bases from V and 1 base from J; bases unmatched to any gene: 4. Germline V CDR1 and CDR2: SGHNT, YYREEE (reference sequence). The CDR3 is made up of 16 amino acids. CDR3 sequence: CASSLGGTGRNTEAFF. CDR3 sequence (DNA): TGTGCCAGCAGCTTGGGGGGGACAGGGAGGAACACTGAAGCTTTCTTT.

The rearrangement links TRBV11-2 to TRBJ2-7; D remains ambiguous. Germline CDR1 is SGHAT and CDR2 is FQNNGV. The CDR3 consists of 13 residues. V was pared by 1 base and J by 3 bases, with 7 bases between. CDR3 region: CASSLVPGYEQYF. The CDR3 DNA follows: TGTGCCAGCAGCTTAGTTCCAGGCTACGAGCAGTACTTC.

The chain couples TRBV4-3 to TRBJ2-3; no clear D gene. Trimming shortened V by 1 base and J by 0 bases, and 14 bases separated the two germline ends. CDR1 is LGHNA and CDR2 is YSLEER in the germline V gene. The CDR3 has 17 residues. CDR3 region: CASSQGNRRPSTDTQYF. Written as DNA, the CDR3 is TGCGCCAGCAGCCAAGGTAATCGCAGGCCTAGCACAGATACGCAGTATTTT.

The chain employs TRBV29-1 and TRBJ1-2, with D perhaps TRBD1 (6 bases). The V and J ends lost 2 bases and 4 bases respectively, with 11 bases between them. The CDR3 has 13 amino acids. Germline V gives CDR1 SQVTM, CDR2 ANQGSEA. For the CDR3, the DNA is TGCAGCGTTGAAAAGCAGGGGCTCTATGGCTACACCTTC. This codes for CSVEKQGLYGYTF.

This chain links TRBV5-5 with TRBJ2-3; tentative D call: TRBD1 (5 bases). Looked up from germline, CDR1 is SGHKS and CDR2 is YYEKEE (reference sequence). The V gene lost 2 bases and the J gene lost 3 bases, with 7 bases spanning the gap. This CDR3 is built from 13 residues. The DNA of the CDR3 is TGTGCCAGCAGCTTACCAGGGACAGATACGCAGTATTTT. Residues: CASSLPGTDTQYF. The whole variable domain, remainder taken from reference TRBV5-5 and TRBJ2-3, is DAGVTQSPTHLIKTRGQQVTLRCSPISGHKSVSWYQQVLGQGPQFIFQYYEKEERGRGNFPDRFSARQFPNYSSELNVNALLLGDSALYLCASSLPGTDTQYFGPGTRLTVL.

The chain recombines TRBV18 with TRBJ2-7; tentative D call: TRBD1 (6 bases). CDR3 length: 15 residues. The V gene lost 3 bases and the J gene lost 0 bases, with 12 bases spanning the gap. Germline V gene data show CDR1 as KGHSH and CDR2 as LQKENI. The CDR3 DNA reads as TGTGCCAGCTCACCCGGGACACTGAGCTCCTACGAGCAGTACTTC. Translating it yields CASSPGTLSSYEQYF.

The rearrangement links TRBV28 to TRBJ1-1, with D tentatively TRBD1 (5 bases). The V and J ends lost 6 bases and 6 bases respectively, with 17 bases between them. Germline V gene lookup returns CDR1 MDHEN and CDR2 SYDVKM. This CDR3 region has 14 residues. The CDR3 DNA follows: TGTGCCAGCAGCGCCTTGGGGGGTTGGGCTGAAGCTTTCTTT. Translating it yields CASSALGGWAEAFF.

The chain uses TRBV28 and TRBJ1-2; maybe TRBD1 (6 bases). Trimming took off 4 bases at V and 4 bases at J, with 19 bases between the two ends. The CDR3 has 16 residues. Germline CDR1 is MDHEN and CDR2 is SYDVKM. Here the CDR3 reads CASSSALTGGSYGYTF. The CDR3 DNA sequence: TGTGCCAGCAGTTCGGCGTTGACAGGTGGTTCCTATGGCTACACCTTC.